These 5 T cell receptor beta chains were sequenced from one sample in a study of T cell changes during pregnancy in multiple sclerosis. Measured with immunoSEQ multiplex PCR; TCRdb has only the in-frame clones, and not every one. Of tens of thousands of clones detected, about nine tenths appear once; the ten largest clones hold around 1.2%. The sample in question was CD4+ T cells from peripheral blood mononuclear cells, obtained in the second trimester of pregnancy. These receptors all stem from a female donor with multiple sclerosis, enrolled in a pregnancy study.

V gene TRBV7-2 combines with J gene TRBJ2-3; D is ambiguous. With 8 bases removed from V and 2 bases from J, the gap between germline ends came to 14 bases. This CDR3 region has 14 residues. CDR1 SGHTA and CDR2 FQGNSA come from the germline V gene. The CDR3 here is CASGLQPTTDTQYF. The CDR3 DNA is TGTGCCAGCGGTTTACAGCCGACCACAGATACGCAGTATTTT.

The chain's CDR3 is CASSQVAGVTDTQYF. The CDR3 DNA reads as TGCGCCAGCAGCCAAGTGGCGGGAGTCACAGATACGCAGTATTTT. This chain links TRBV4-1 with TRBJ2-3; 7 nucleotides match TRBD2. The V gene's germline CDR1 is MGHRA and CDR2 YSYEKL. After removal of 1 base from V and 2 bases from J, the junction contained 3 bases not matched to a gene. CDR3 length equals 15 residues.

This chain connects TRBV27 to TRBJ1-5, with 7 bases fitting TRBD1. Germline V gene data show CDR1 as MNHEY and CDR2 as SMNVEV (reference sequence). The ends lost 6 bases at V and 0 bases at J; junction bases unmatched: 8. The CDR3 spans 16 residues. DNA of the CDR3: TGTGCCAGCAGGTTTTCAGGGGGAAATAGCAATCAGCCCCAGCATTTT. Protein: CASRFSGGNSNQPQHF.

The genes are TRBV5-1 and TRBJ1-5, with 9 bases fitting TRBD1. CDR3 length: 18 amino acids. Unmatched junction bases numbered 12, after V lost 4 bases and J lost 1 base. Germline loops: CDR1 SGHRS, CDR2 YFSETQ. The CDR3 DNA is TGCGCCAGCAGCACTGGGACAGGGACCCCTGACAGCAATCAGCCCCAGCATTTT. This encodes CASSTGTGTPDSNQPQHF.

The J gene is TRBJ2-5, the V gene TRBV19, with D possibly matching TRBD2 (5 bases). V dropped 5 bases and J dropped 1 base, with 17 bases sitting between them. The CDR3 contains 16 residues. Germline V CDR1 and CDR2: LNHDA, SQIVND (reference sequence). This CDR3 is CASSASAAATQETQYF. CDR3 nucleotides: TGTGCCAGTAGTGCCTCCGCAGCGGCCACCCAAGAGACCCAGTACTTC.